Presented here are 26 T cell receptor beta chains from one specimen sequenced in a study of cytomegalovirus exposure and HLA in healthy donors (dated 2017 in TCRdb). The library was produced with the immunoSEQ multiplex PCR assay. A mixture of 60 forward primers for TCR Vbeta segments and 13 reverse primers for TCR Jbeta segments was used in the multiplex PCR. TCRdb took over this immuneACCESS table, retaining in-frame rearrangements with V and J assigned. Such tables are incomplete; in checked studies, under half of the missing clones stem from an unresolved V gene, and the remainder is unexplained. The sample contains 100,000 or so clones, over 12% of them found a single time. The ten largest account for roughly 0.89% of the sample. Sequenced: PBMCs. The receptor set was obtained from a female donor in good health and CMV-seronegative.

This clone occurred a few times. The chain carries TRBV30 and TRBJ2-6, with D maybe TRBD1 (6 bases). The germline V and J ends were trimmed by 4 bases and 1 base, with 8 bases remaining between them. CDR1 is GTSNPN, CDR2 SVGIG, per germline (reference sequence). The CDR3 totals 14 residues. This chain's CDR3 is CAWTQGSGANVLTF. The DNA of the CDR3 is TGTGCCTGGACCCAGGGGTCTGGGGCCAACGTCCTGACTTTC.

This clone was found a few times. This chain links TRBV11-3 with TRBJ2-1; possible D gene TRBD1, 6 bases. Germline V CDR1 and CDR2: SGHNT, YENEEA. The germline V and J ends were trimmed by 2 bases and 0 bases, with 8 bases remaining between them. The CDR3 is made up of 15 amino acids. CDR3 in amino acids: CASSLRGSSYNEQFF. The DNA of the CDR3 is TGTGCCAGCAGCTTAAGGGGGAGCTCCTACAATGAGCAGTTCTTC.

V and J are TRBV7-2 and TRBJ2-5, with TRBD2 matching over 15 bases. Judging by the DNA end, TRBJ2-7 fits better; the J call may be wrong. Germline values: CDR1 SGHTA, CDR2 FQGNSA. The CDR3 consists of 15 residues. CDR3 amino acids: CASSTGLAGGAEQYF. The CDR3 DNA sequence: TGTGCCAGCAGCACAGGACTAGCGGGAGGGGCCGAGCAGTACTTC.

This chain connects TRBV9 to TRBJ2-7; TRBD2 aligns across 10 bases. With V trimmed by 4 bases and J by 5 bases, 15 bases remained unmatched. The CDR3 is 17 residues long. Per germline, CDR1 SGDLS and CDR2 YYNGEE. In DNA, the CDR3 is TGTGCCAGCAGCCCCAGGCTAGCGGGAGTGATTGCGGACGAGCAGTACTTC. Its protein product is CASSPRLAGVIADEQYF.

This clone was seen a few times. This sequence joins TRBV15 and TRBJ2-6, with D tentatively TRBD1 (6 bases). Germline V gives CDR1 LNHNV, CDR2 YYDKDF (reference sequence). The CDR3 consists of 16 residues. V was pared by 0 bases and J by 3 bases, with 9 bases between. For the CDR3, the DNA is TGTGCCACCAGCAGAGATTGGGGGCGTGGGGCCAACGTCCTGACTTTC. Translated, it gives CATSRDWGRGANVLTF.

On this clone itself: Other DNA sequences within the sample encode an identical CDR3. This chain links TRBV19 with TRBJ2-5, with TRBD1 matching 12 bases. Germline loops: CDR1 LNHDA, CDR2 SQIVND (reference sequence). This CDR3 region has 16 residues. Trimming cost V 2 bases and J 4 bases; bases outside gene matches: 5. The CDR3 DNA sequence: TGTGCCAGTAGTATACCGGGACAGGGGGCCGGAGAGACCCAGTACTTC. Translation gives CASSIPGQGAGETQYF. The whole variable domain, remainder taken from reference TRBV19 and TRBJ2-5, is DGGITQSPKYLFRKEGQNVTLSCEQNLNHDAMYWYRQDPGQGLRLIYYSQIVNDFQKGDIAEGYSVSREKKESFPLTVTSAQKNPTAFYLCASSIPGQGAGETQYFGPGTRLLVL.

The chain employs TRBV10-1 and TRBJ2-3; no reliable D call. The V end lost 3 bases, the J end lost 7 bases, and 11 bases lay between the germline ends. The CDR3 loop spans 13 amino acids. Germline loops: CDR1 WNHNN, CDR2 SYGVQD (reference sequence). The CDR3 region has the DNA TGCGCCAGCAGTGAACCCCCACAAAATACGCAGTATTTT. As protein: CASSEPPQNTQYF.

This clone came up a few times. The chain uses TRBV11-3 and TRBJ2-5, with 10 bases fitting TRBD2. The CDR3 length is 15 residues. CDR1 is SGHNT, CDR2 YENEEA, per germline. Germline trimming cut 6 bases from V and 3 bases from J; bases unmatched to any gene: 7. The CDR3 region is CASSSGTSAEETQYF. CDR3 nucleotide sequence: TGTGCCAGCAGTTCCGGGACTAGCGCGGAAGAGACCCAGTACTTC.

This clone has just a few counts. The rearrangement joins TRBV28 to TRBJ2-7, with 9 bases fitting TRBD2. This CDR3 is built from 12 residues. Germline V gene data show CDR1 as MDHEN and CDR2 as SYDVKM. DNA of the CDR3: TGTGCATCTAGCGGGGAATCCTACGAGCAGTACTTC. It yields the protein CASSGESYEQYF. The full variable domain, completed using reference TRBV28 and TRBJ2-7, is DVKVTQSSRYLVKRTGEKVFLECVQDMDHENMFWYRQDPGLGLRLIYFSYDVKMKEKGDIPEGYSVSREKKERFSLILESASTNQTSMYLCASSGESYEQYFGPGTRLTVT.

The V gene is TRBV6-5, the J gene TRBJ2-7, with a tentative D call TRBD2 (5 bases). This CDR3 has 15 residues. Trimming removed 3 bases at V and 2 bases at J, with 14 bases between. Germline V gives CDR1 MNHEY, CDR2 SVGAGI. The CDR3 protein is CASSYFGGATYEQYF. Written as DNA, the CDR3 is TGTGCCAGCAGTTATTTTGGAGGCGCGACCTACGAGCAGTACTTC.

The rearrangement links TRBV15 to TRBJ2-5; D is unresolved. V was pared by 4 bases and J by 5 bases, with 8 bases between. The germline V gene has CDR1 LNHNV and CDR2 YYDKDF (reference sequence). The length of the CDR3 is 12 residues. The CDR3 DNA is TGTGCCACCAGCACCAGTCAGGAGACCCAGTACTTC. Amino acids: CATSTSQETQYF.

This clone occurred a few times. This chain links TRBV5-4 with TRBJ2-5, with D perhaps TRBD2 (6 bases). The CDR3 extends over 13 amino acids. The germline gives CDR1 SGHNT, CDR2 YYREEE (reference sequence). Trimming took 5 bases from V and 9 from J, leaving 17 bases between them. Here the CDR3 reads CASSLVIGEAQYF. The DNA of the CDR3 is TGTGCCAGCAGTCTAGTAATTGGGGAGGCCCAGTACTTC.

This chain joins TRBV2 and TRBJ1-5, with TRBD1 as a possible D gene (5 bases). This CDR3 has 13 residues. The V gene lost 6 bases and the J gene lost 2 bases, with 8 bases spanning the gap. CDR1 and CDR2 (germline): SNHLY, FYNNEI. Written as DNA, the CDR3 is TGTGCCAGCAGCGGGGGAGGCAATCAGCCCCAGCATTTT. Translating it yields CASSGGGNQPQHF.

The gene calls are TRBV4-3 and TRBJ2-3; 11 positions agree with TRBD1. CDR1 is LGHNA and CDR2 is YSLEER in the germline V gene. The CDR3 covers 19 residues. The trim removed 4 bases at V and 4 bases at J, leaving 16 bases unmatched. The CDR3 spells CASSPNDGQGAALPDTQYF. The CDR3, as DNA: TGCGCCAGCAGCCCCAATGACGGACAGGGGGCCGCCTTGCCAGATACGCAGTATTTT.

The chain joins TRBV27 to TRBJ2-7; 7 nucleotides align to TRBD1. Germline CDR1 is MNHEY and CDR2 is SMNVEV (reference sequence). V shed 6 bases and J 2 bases; nucleotides not matched to a gene: 10. The CDR3 is made up of 15 amino acids. This CDR3 is CASSPGQLGTYEQYF. CDR3 nucleotides: TGTGCCAGCAGCCCGGGACAGCTAGGGACCTACGAGCAGTACTTC.

The chain links TRBV28 to TRBJ2-7; tentative D call: TRBD1 (6 bases). The CDR3 sequence is 13 residues long. CDR1 is MDHEN and CDR2 is SYDVKM in the germline V gene. Between the trimmed V and J ends, which lost 2 bases and 3 bases, there was a span of 8 bases. Written as DNA, the CDR3 is TGTGCCAGCAGTTTAAGACAGGACTACGAGCAGTACTTC. Translation: CASSLRQDYEQYF.

The chain employs TRBV4-3 and TRBJ2-1; 11 bases line up with TRBD2. The length of the CDR3 is 15 residues. The ends lost 5 bases at V and 4 bases at J; junction bases unmatched: 4. Germline V gene sequence: CDR1 LGHNA, CDR2 YSLEER. CDR3 loop: CASSKGLAVYNEQFF. Written as DNA, the CDR3 is TGCGCCAGCAGCAAGGGACTAGCGGTATACAATGAGCAGTTCTTC.

The chain joins TRBV7-2 to TRBJ1-3; D is ambiguous. This CDR3 region has 14 residues. CDR1 and CDR2 (germline): SGHTA, FQGNSA. V lost 1 base and J 0 bases, leaving 4 bases between the germline ends. The CDR3 here is CASSLDSSGNTIYF. The CDR3 DNA is TGTGCCAGCAGCTTAGACAGCTCTGGAAACACCATATATTTT.

The sample holds a few counts of this clone. The chain uses TRBV10-3 and TRBJ1-2, with D unresolved. Germline values: CDR1 ENHRY, CDR2 SYGVKD. Trimming cost V 6 bases and J 6 bases, with 11 bases left between them. CDR3 length: 12 residues. The CDR3 bases are TGTGCCATCAGGACCGGGTCCGATGGCTACACCTTC. It codes for CAIRTGSDGYTF.

This chain connects TRBV6-1 to TRBJ2-1; 9 bases are a match to TRBD2. CDR3 length: 13 amino acids. V lost 7 bases to trimming and J lost 7 bases; unmatched junction nucleotides: 5. The germline CDR1 and CDR2 sequences are MNHNS and SASEGT. The CDR3 reads CASIGLATNEQFF. The CDR3 DNA follows: TGTGCCAGCATTGGACTAGCGACAAATGAGCAGTTCTTC.

This clone was observed a handful of times. The chain recombines TRBV15 with TRBJ1-2; TRBD1 aligns across 9 bases. CDR1 and CDR2 (germline): LNHNV, YYDKDF (reference sequence). With 1 base clipped from V and 5 bases from J, the junction kept 5 bases outside the gene matches. The CDR3 has 15 amino acids. CDR3 sequence (DNA): TGTGCCACCAGCAGAGGTAAAGGACAGGGGTATGGCTACACCTTC. Protein: CATSRGKGQGYGYTF.

The sample holds a few counts of this clone. The rearrangement uses TRBV18 and TRBJ1-2, with 9 bases lining up with TRBD1. The CDR3 is made up of 18 amino acids. V gave up 3 bases and J gave up 4 bases; unmatched junction bases: 15. Germline V gives CDR1 KGHSH, CDR2 LQKENI. This CDR3 reads CASSPLVPGQGFRYGYTF. In nucleotides, the CDR3 is TGTGCCAGCTCACCCCTAGTCCCGGGACAGGGTTTCCGCTATGGCTACACCTTC.

This clone was seen only a few times. The rearrangement links TRBV6-1 to TRBJ2-7; TRBD2 might be the D (6 bases). The CDR3 consists of 14 residues. With 6 bases removed from V and 5 bases from J, the gap between germline ends came to 17 bases. Germline-derived CDR1 and CDR2 are MNHNS and SASEGT. The CDR3 reads CASRAGIRPNEQYF. The CDR3 bases are TGTGCCAGCAGGGCGGGGATCCGGCCTAACGAGCAGTACTTC.

This sequence joins TRBV30 and TRBJ2-1; 14 bases map to TRBD2. CDR3 length equals 17 residues. The V gene's germline CDR1 is GTSNPN and CDR2 SVGIG (reference sequence). The trim removed 4 bases at V and 3 bases at J, leaving 8 bases unmatched. The DNA of the CDR3 is TGTGCCTGGAAGGAGACTAGCGGGGGGGCTGGCTACAATGAGCAGTTCTTC. Translating gives CAWKETSGGAGYNEQFF.

This chain uses TRBV7-9 with TRBJ1-5; possibly TRBD1 for D (5 bases). Germline V lookup: CDR1 SEHNR, CDR2 FQNEAQ (reference sequence). This CDR3 has 12 residues. Trimming took off 4 bases at V and 5 bases at J, with 6 bases between the two ends. The CDR3 DNA is TGTGCCAGCAGCTCGGGGGATCAGCCCCAGCATTTT. Translation: CASSSGDQPQHF.

This clone was seen only a few times. The chain has TRBV5-1 and TRBJ2-3; 16 bases are a match to TRBD2. Germline CDR1 SGHRS, CDR2 YFSETQ. The CDR3 contains 16 residues. Trimming at V came to 4 bases and at J to 6 bases, leaving 5 bases not matched to a gene. In DNA form, the CDR3 reads TGCGCCAGCAGCCCGGGACTAGCGGGAGGGCCGGATACGCAGTATTTT. Amino acid sequence: CASSPGLAGGPDTQYF.